The clone carrying this T cell receptor (beta chain) was seen a few times. Its antigen is not identified. Germline lookup yields CDR1 LGHNT and CDR2 FRNRAP. The CDR3 totals 13 residues. Trimming removed 8 bases from V and 0 bases from J, with 11 bases in between. Then a second PCR, running roughly 7 to 11 cycles, was carried out with a sample-barcoded 5' primer and a J-beta primer mix. Per-sample output comprised a minimum of 2.5 million paired-end reads containing CDR3. TCRdb recomputed calls from the 5' RACE reads with MiXCR, one row per CDR3 protein. The data contain some 1.5 million distinct CDR3 sequences, roughly 27% of them singletons. This entry is derived from a study of blood T cells in healthy people across ages. Notes on the study in general: What prevented conclusive comparison of naive and antigen-experienced cells was that PBMCs were unsorted.

Each sample yielded at least 6 million isolated PBMCs. Extractions gave at least 5.5 micrograms of total RNA per sample. The sequenced sample was blood. This sequence joins TRBV12-5 and TRBJ2-7, with D perhaps matching TRBD1 (6 bases). The clonotype originates from a woman aged 30 to 39 in good health. The CDR3 nucleotides are TGTGCTAGTTGCCAGGGGACCTCCTACGAGCAGTACTTC. It translates to CASCQGTSYEQYF.